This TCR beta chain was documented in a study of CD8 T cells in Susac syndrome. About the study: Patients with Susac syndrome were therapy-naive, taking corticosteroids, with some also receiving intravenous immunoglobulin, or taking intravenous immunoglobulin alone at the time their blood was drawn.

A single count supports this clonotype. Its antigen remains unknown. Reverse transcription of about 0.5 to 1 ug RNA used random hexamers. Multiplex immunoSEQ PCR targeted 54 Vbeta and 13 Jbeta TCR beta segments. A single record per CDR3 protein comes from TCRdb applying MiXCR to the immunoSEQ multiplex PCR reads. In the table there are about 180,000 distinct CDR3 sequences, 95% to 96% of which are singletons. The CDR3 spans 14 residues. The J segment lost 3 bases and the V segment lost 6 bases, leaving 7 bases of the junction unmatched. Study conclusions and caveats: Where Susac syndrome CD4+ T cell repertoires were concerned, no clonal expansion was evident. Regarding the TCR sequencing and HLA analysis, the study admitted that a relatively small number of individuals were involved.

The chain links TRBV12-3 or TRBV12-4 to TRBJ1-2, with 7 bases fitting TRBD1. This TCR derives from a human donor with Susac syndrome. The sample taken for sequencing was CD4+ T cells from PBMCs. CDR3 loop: CASSETGRDYGYTF. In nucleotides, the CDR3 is TGTGCCAGCAGCGAGACAGGGCGGGACTATGGCTACACCTTC.